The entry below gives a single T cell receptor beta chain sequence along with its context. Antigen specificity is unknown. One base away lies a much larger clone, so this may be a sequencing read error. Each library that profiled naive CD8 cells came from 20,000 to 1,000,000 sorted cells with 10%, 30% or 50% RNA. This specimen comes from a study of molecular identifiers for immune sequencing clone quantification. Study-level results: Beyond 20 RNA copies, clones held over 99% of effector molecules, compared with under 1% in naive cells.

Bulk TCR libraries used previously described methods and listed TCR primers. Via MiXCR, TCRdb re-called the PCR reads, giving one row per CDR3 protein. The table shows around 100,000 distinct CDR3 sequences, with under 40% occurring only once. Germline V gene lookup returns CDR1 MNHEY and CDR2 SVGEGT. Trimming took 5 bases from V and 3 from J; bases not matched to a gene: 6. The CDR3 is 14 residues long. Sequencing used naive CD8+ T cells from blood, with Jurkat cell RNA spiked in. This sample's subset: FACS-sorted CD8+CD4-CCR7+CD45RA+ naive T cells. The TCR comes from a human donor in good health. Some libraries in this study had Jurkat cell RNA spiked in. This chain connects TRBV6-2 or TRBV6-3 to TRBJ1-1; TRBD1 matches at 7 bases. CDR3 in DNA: TGTGCCAGCAGTGACCACAGGGGTCACACTGAAGCTTTCTTT. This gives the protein CASSDHRGHTEAFF.